This T cell receptor beta chain emerged from a study of identical twins (dated by TCRdb to 2015 to 2016). Study-wide context: TCR alpha and beta repertoires from monozygotic twins, unrelated adults of various ages and cord blood were deep-sequenced to test whether fetal clonotypes persist. To rule out contamination, replicate twin experiments were performed at different times with different library preparation protocols. The paper as a whole reports these results and caveats: Compared with coincidental sharing between unrelated individuals, out-of-frame TCR alpha sequences shared between twins showed an excess of sequences with low generation probability. The excess sharing between twins in beta out-of-frame sequences was weaker because fewer shared sequences reduced the signal-to-noise ratio. Because the same donors could not be followed over many years, the conclusions depended on cross-sectional statistical analysis. Fewer insertions were carried by abundant cord blood beta clonotypes, a similar but weaker trend appeared in young adult naive repertoires, and no such trend appeared in memory repertoires. Zero-insertion analyses could be partly confounded by invariant T cells such as MAIT and iNKT, although diverse VJ usage argued against such confounding for most clonotypes. In monozygotic twins, out-of-frame TCR alpha sharing was systematically underestimated by recombination models, although the models agreed with sharing between unrelated individuals.

The CDR3 measures 15 amino acids from cysteine to phenylalanine. Solely the CDR3 DNA is kept, with 45 bases framed from the first base. Sequences SGHVS (CDR1) and FQNEAQ (CDR2) are obtained from the germline V gene. V was cut back by 5 bases and J by 5 bases, leaving a gap of 18 bases between them. Every donor in the study was a healthy Caucasian. Three pairs of female monozygotic twins, all aged roughly 18 to 29 years, made up the twin cohort. Positive isolation kits from Invitrogen were used to isolate the CD4+ and CD8+ T cell populations. Library method: 5' RACE. This sample was sequenced with an Illumina HiSeq 2000. A universal primer binding site was added through template switching, and the final cDNA carried a unique molecular identifier so that TCR cDNA molecules could be counted accurately. Specific primers in the conserved constant-segment region were used to synthesize first-strand cDNA for the TCR alpha and beta chains. To control for contamination, every cDNA library carried two barcodes: a SMART-Mk sample barcode plus Illumina barcodes. TruSeq adapter sequences and Illumina sample barcodes were added in two successive PCR steps. TCR alpha and beta cDNA libraries were sequenced on the Illumina HiSeq platform with custom primers. Turning to the authors' computational methods: Raw reads were processed with MiGEC to extract unique molecular identifiers, and MiXCR was used to determine CDR3 positions. Recombination models were inferred per individual with the repgenHMM and IGoR tools using an EM algorithm. The analysis of shared clonotypes was done with the tcR package in R, with sharing normalized by the product of cloneset sizes. To study raw recombination without the effects of thymic and clonal selection, out-of-frame nonproductive sequences were analyzed. TCRdb reprocessed the public reads (quality trimming at Q25 with fastp, clone calling with MiXCR) and kept in-frame beta chains. Each record represents a unique CDR3 protein, reported with the most common genes and DNA among its rows. The V and J calls were determined by TCRdb, not by the authors. For this sample there are hundreds of thousands of distinct CDR3 sequences; more than 20% appear just once. The leading ten clones occupy around 0.47% of the sample.

A note on this clonotype: The specificity of this receptor is unknown. There are no base qualities to consult, and no much larger clone falls within one base.

In addition, the sample was reused for a study of yellow fever vaccine responses in identical twins. The second publication reports: The authors reported that the T cell response to vaccination in identical twins appeared partly convergent and partly personalized. In identical twins, the study followed T cell clones that responded to the vaccine with precision.

The sequencing sample was made of CD4+ T cells sorted from blood. The sequence is built from TRBV7-8 and TRBJ1-1, with TRBD1 tentatively as D gene (5 bases match). The sequence came from a woman under 30 in good health. This receptor carries the CDR3 CASSIVRTGRTEAFF. The nucleotides read TGTGCCAGCAGCATAGTCCGGACGGGGCGGACTGAAGCTTTCTTT.